This T cell receptor (beta chain) appears in the sequencing data of a study of blood T cell repertoires in COVID-19. Study-level background: Whether acute or convalescent, the COVID-19 samples came from the United States, Italy and Spain. The cDNA or gDNA used as material had been derived from T cells, B-cell-depleted T cells, or PBMCs.

Authors' analysis steps: Reference gene primer amplification gave estimated nucleated cell counts. The assay was immunoSEQ multiplex PCR, and TCRdb's table has in-frame clones only and misses some. V and J calls and clone size follow that table, whereas D and trimming were derived from the DNA. The table shows 430,000 or so clones, with around nine tenths occurring only once. Germline V CDR1 and CDR2: MNHEY, SVGAGI. The length of the CDR3 is 14 residues. V was clipped by 7 bases and J by 11 bases; unmatched bases: 14. The chain employs TRBV6-5 and TRBJ1-5, with 7 bases identical to TRBD1. The sample taken for sequencing was peripheral blood. This TCR derives from a man aged 18 to 30 with COVID-19, enrolled during active disease. The CDR3 loop is CASIREGQGQSQHF. CDR3 in DNA: TGTGCCAGCATACGGGAGGGGCAGGGACAGTCCCAGCATTTT.